The clone carrying this TCR beta chain has just a few counts. Antigen specificity is unknown. CDR1 and CDR2 from the germline V gene are SGHRS and YFSETQ. The ends were cut back, 0 bases at V and 2 bases at J, with 10 bases in the middle. This CDR3 is 15 amino acids long. From the RT-PCR reads, TCRdb called clonotypes with MiXCR, one entry per CDR3 protein. The sample has some 160,000 distinct CDR3 sequences, approximately 10% seen once. The record originates from a study of response to subunit inactivated influenza vaccine. Whole-study results and caveats: Each seasonal influenza vaccination, the authors suggested, recruits few new T cells.

The chain joins TRBV5-1 to TRBJ2-3, with D perhaps TRBD1 (6 bases). The origin of this receptor is a man over 45 who received an inactivated influenza vaccine. Sequenced here: non-naive T cells sorted from PBMCs, sampled roughly 47 days after vaccination. The CDR3 bases are TGCGCCAGCAGCTTGGCAGGGGCGGCCACAGATACGCAGTATTTT. Its translation: CASSLAGAATDTQYF.